This T cell receptor beta chain stems from a study of blood T cell repertoires in COVID-19. On the study more broadly: Acute-phase and convalescent COVID-19 samples originated in the United States, Italy and Spain. Nucleic acid was either cDNA or gDNA, and it came from T cells, B-cell-depleted T cells, or PBMCs.

V shed 3 bases, J shed 3 bases, and the junction held 9 bases outside the gene matches. Germline lookup yields CDR1 KGHSH and CDR2 LQKENI. This CDR3 spans 17 amino acids. In the original analysis: Nucleated cell counts were estimated from reference gene primer amplification. Method: immunoSEQ multiplex PCR; TCRdb's copy keeps in-frame clones and lacks some. For V, J and clone size, that table is used; D and trimming come from the DNA. The table lists 90,000 to 110,000 clones, less than 90% of them singletons. The receptor was derived from a man aged 45-65 years with acute or convalescent COVID-19. The specimen was peripheral blood. This rearrangement joins TRBV18 to TRBJ2-4; 9 bases are a match to TRBD1. CDR3 DNA: TGTGCCAGCTCACCCGGAACAGGGGGCGCAGTCAAAAACATTCAGTACTTC. This sequence encodes CASSPGTGGAVKNIQYF.